The sequence of this T cell receptor (beta chain) was determined in a study of Ad26.COV2.S vaccination and SARS-CoV-2 variants. Study information: The vaccine Ad26.COV2.S was put into the muscle once, or twice with 56 days between.

Repertoires were generated with immunoSEQ multiplex PCR, while TCRdb's copy carries only in-frame clones and drops some. This repertoire shows 250,000 to 300,000 clones, about 87% found once; its top ten account for roughly 3.5%. Comment on this clone: Its antigen remains unknown.

CDR3 length: 14 residues. V was trimmed by 1 base and J by 7 bases, leaving 14 bases between them. The germline V gene has CDR1 SGHVS and CDR2 FQNEAQ. Noted treatment: some 20 received Ad26.COV2.S at low or high dose, single or two shots; about 5 received placebo; per-sample allocation not given. Specimen acquisition occurred on day 63 following the initial vaccine or placebo injection. Notes on the study in general: CD8+ and CD4+ T cells specific for spike reportedly responded with substantial breadth after vaccination.

The receptor was isolated from a person between 18 and 59 years old who received the Ad26.COV2.S COVID-19 vaccine or a placebo. The material was peripheral blood, obtained in a trial of Ad26.COV2.S vaccine versus placebo. V and J are TRBV7-8 and TRBJ2-7; D gene uncertain. DNA for the CDR3: TGTGCCAGCAGCTTAGACCCGGCGAGTTATGAGCAGTACTTC. Protein product: CASSLDPASYEQYF.